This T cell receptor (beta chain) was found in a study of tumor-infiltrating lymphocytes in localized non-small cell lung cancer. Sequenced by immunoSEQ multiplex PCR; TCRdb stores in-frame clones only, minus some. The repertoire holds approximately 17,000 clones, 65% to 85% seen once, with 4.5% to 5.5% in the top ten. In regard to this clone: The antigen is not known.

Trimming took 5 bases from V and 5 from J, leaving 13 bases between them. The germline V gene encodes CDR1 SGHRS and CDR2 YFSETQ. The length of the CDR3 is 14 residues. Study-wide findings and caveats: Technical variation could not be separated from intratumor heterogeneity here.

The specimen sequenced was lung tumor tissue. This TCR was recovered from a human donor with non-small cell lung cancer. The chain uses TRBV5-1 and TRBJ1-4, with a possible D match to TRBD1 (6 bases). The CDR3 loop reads CASSGGQGNEKLFF. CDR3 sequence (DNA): TGCGCCAGCAGTGGGGGGCAGGGGAATGAAAAACTGTTTTTT.